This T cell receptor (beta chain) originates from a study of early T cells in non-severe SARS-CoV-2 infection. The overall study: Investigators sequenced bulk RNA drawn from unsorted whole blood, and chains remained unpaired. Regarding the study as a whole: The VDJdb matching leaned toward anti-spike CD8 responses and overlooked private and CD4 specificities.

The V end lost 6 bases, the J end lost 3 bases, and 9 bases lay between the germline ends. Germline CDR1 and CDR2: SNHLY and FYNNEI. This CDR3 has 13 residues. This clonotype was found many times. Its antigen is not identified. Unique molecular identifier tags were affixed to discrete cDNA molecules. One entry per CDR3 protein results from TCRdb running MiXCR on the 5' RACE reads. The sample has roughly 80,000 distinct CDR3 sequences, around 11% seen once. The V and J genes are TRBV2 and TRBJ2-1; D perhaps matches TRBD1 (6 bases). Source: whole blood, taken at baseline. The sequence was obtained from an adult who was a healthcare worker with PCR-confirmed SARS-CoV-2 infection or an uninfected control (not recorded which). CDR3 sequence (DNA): TGTGCCAGCAGCAGGACAGTCTACAATGAGCAGTTCTTC. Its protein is CASSRTVYNEQFF.